This TCR beta chain was sequenced for a study of blood T cell repertoires in COVID-19. As for the study in general: COVID-19 samples, acute and convalescent, were from the United States, Italy and Spain.

The germline CDR1 and CDR2 sequences are MGHRA and YSYEKL. Trimming shortened V by 0 bases and J by 7 bases, and 16 bases separated the two germline ends. The CDR3 consists of 17 residues. This clone was counted ten times or more. Per the original methods: Reference gene primer amplification yielded estimated nucleated cell counts. Data came from immunoSEQ multiplex PCR; TCRdb stores just in-frame clones and leaves some out. D and trimming come from the DNA, and the V and J calls and clone size come from that table. The sample holds fewer than 200,000 clones; around 85% are singletons and the top ten take less than 3.5%.

This sequence was found in a human donor with acute or convalescent COVID-19. The donor label of this sample is uncertain. The specimen was peripheral blood. The J gene is TRBJ1-6, the V gene TRBV4-1, with D uncertain. CDR3 coding DNA: TGCGCCAGCAGCCAAGACCGGTACCGAAGCTTAAATTCACCCCTCCACTTT. Translating gives CASSQDRYRSLNSPLHF.